Listed below are T cell receptor beta chains from one sample, sequenced in a study of T-cell memory formation after mild COVID-19. In TCRdb, the 5' RACE reads were re-called with MiXCR into one record per CDR3 protein. The table lists 220,000 or so distinct CDR3 sequences, 9.5% to 10% of them singletons. The sample consisted of PBMCs or a T cell subset sorted from them (not recorded which). The receptors here all came from a man between 18 and 29 years old who had mild COVID-19 (a few samples of this study predate the infection). Cell type and time point are not known. Both conserved end residues are part of each CDR3. Each record gives: D gene, clone size, V gene, J gene, CDR3 protein, CDR3 DNA. The D gene is left open where the match is weak. Size tells how often a clone was seen (once, few, many) or the class of an expanded clone, and some rows leave it out.

d_gene: NA; abundance: many; v_gene: TRBV7-2; j_gene: TRBJ2-7; CDR3aa: CASSPLHVSEQYF; CDR3nt: TGTGCCAGCAGCCCTCTCCATGTATCCGAGCAGTACTTC
d_gene: TRBD1; abundance: few; v_gene: TRBV12-3/TRBV12-4; j_gene: TRBJ1-2; CDR3aa: CASSLLGQGGGYTF; CDR3nt: TGTGCCAGCAGTTTACTCGGACAGGGGGGTGGCTACACCTTC
d_gene: NA; abundance: NA; v_gene: TRBV5-1; j_gene: TRBJ1-4; CDR3aa: CASSDDSPTNEKLFF; CDR3nt: TGCGCCAGCAGCGACGACAGCCCAACTAATGAAAAACTGTTTTTT
d_gene: TRBD2; abundance: NA; v_gene: TRBV12-3/TRBV12-4; j_gene: TRBJ2-3; CDR3aa: CASSLEGGGVRHTQYF; CDR3nt: TGTGCCAGCAGTTTAGAAGGCGGGGGGGTCCGACATACGCAGTATTTT
d_gene: TRBD2; abundance: many; v_gene: TRBV7-6; j_gene: TRBJ2-2; CDR3aa: CASSLEGTSLTGELFF; CDR3nt: TGTGCCAGCAGCTTAGAAGGGACTAGCCTTACCGGGGAGCTGTTTTTT
d_gene: TRBD1; abundance: NA; v_gene: TRBV20-1; j_gene: TRBJ2-1; CDR3aa: CSASPGDRGVEQFF; CDR3nt: TGCAGTGCTAGTCCGGGGGACAGGGGGGTCGAGCAGTTCTTC
d_gene: TRBD1; abundance: many; v_gene: TRBV5-1; j_gene: TRBJ2-7; CDR3aa: CASSLGDRGPASYEQYF; CDR3nt: TGCGCCAGCAGCTTGGGGGACAGGGGCCCCGCCTCCTACGAGCAGTACTTC
d_gene: NA; abundance: NA; v_gene: TRBV25-1; j_gene: TRBJ2-7; CDR3aa: CASAPPGYEQYF; CDR3nt: TGTGCCAGCGCCCCCCCGGGCTACGAGCAGTACTTC
d_gene: NA; abundance: few; v_gene: TRBV28; j_gene: TRBJ1-5; CDR3aa: CASSLYSQQNQPQHF; CDR3nt: TGTGCCAGCAGTTTATATTCACAGCAGAATCAGCCCCAGCATTTT
d_gene: NA; abundance: NA; v_gene: TRBV6-5; j_gene: TRBJ1-1; CDR3aa: CASSYYGGTEAFF; CDR3nt: TGTGCCAGCAGTTACTATGGGGGCACTGAAGCTTTCTTT
d_gene: NA; abundance: few; v_gene: TRBV2; j_gene: TRBJ1-4; CDR3aa: CASSFYTTNEKLFF; CDR3nt: TGTGCCAGCAGTTTCTACACAACTAATGAAAAACTGTTTTTT
d_gene: TRBD1; abundance: many; v_gene: TRBV20-1; j_gene: TRBJ1-5; CDR3aa: CSAYGTGGQPQHF; CDR3nt: TGCAGTGCTTACGGGACAGGGGGGCAGCCCCAGCATTTT
d_gene: NA; abundance: few; v_gene: TRBV30; j_gene: TRBJ2-2; CDR3aa: CARDLGANTGELFF; CDR3nt: TGTGCCCGGGATCTGGGCGCGAACACCGGGGAGCTGTTTTTT
d_gene: NA; abundance: few; v_gene: TRBV4-1; j_gene: TRBJ2-3; CDR3aa: CASSKLPNRADTDTQYF; CDR3nt: TGCGCCAGCAGCAAACTACCCAACAGGGCCGACACAGATACGCAGTATTTT
d_gene: NA; abundance: many; v_gene: TRBV3-1; j_gene: TRBJ1-6; CDR3aa: CASSQDLWSPLHF; CDR3nt: TGTGCCAGCAGCCAAGATCTTTGGTCACCCCTCCACTTT
d_gene: NA; abundance: few; v_gene: TRBV19; j_gene: TRBJ1-1; CDR3aa: CASSIVPGYTEAFF; CDR3nt: TGTGCCAGTAGTATAGTTCCGGGCTACACTGAAGCTTTCTTT
d_gene: TRBD2; abundance: NA; v_gene: TRBV7-8; j_gene: TRBJ2-3; CDR3aa: CASSTISSGGTDTQYF; CDR3nt: TGTGCCAGCAGCACGATTTCTAGCGGGGGAACAGATACGCAGTATTTT
d_gene: TRBD1; abundance: NA; v_gene: TRBV12-3/TRBV12-4; j_gene: TRBJ1-2; CDR3aa: CASSLNRQGGGYTF; CDR3nt: TGTGCCAGCAGTTTAAACAGACAGGGTGGTGGCTACACCTTC
d_gene: NA; abundance: few; v_gene: TRBV4-1; j_gene: TRBJ1-5; CDR3aa: CASSQDLDPANQPQHF; CDR3nt: TGCGCCAGCAGCCAAGATCTCGACCCGGCCAATCAGCCCCAGCATTTT
d_gene: NA; abundance: once; v_gene: TRBV3-1; j_gene: TRBJ1-2; CDR3aa: CASSLTDFYGYTF; CDR3nt: TGTGCCAGCAGCCTTACGGACTTCTATGGCTACACCTTC
d_gene: NA; abundance: NA; v_gene: TRBV11-1; j_gene: TRBJ1-5; CDR3aa: CASSLGPGQPQHF; CDR3nt: TGTGCCAGCAGCTTAGGCCCAGGGCAGCCCCAGCATTTT
d_gene: NA; abundance: few; v_gene: TRBV7-2; j_gene: TRBJ1-2; CDR3aa: CASSLTTDSYGYTF; CDR3nt: TGTGCCAGCAGCCTAACGACAGACAGCTATGGCTACACCTTC
d_gene: TRBD2; abundance: few; v_gene: TRBV12-3/TRBV12-4; j_gene: TRBJ2-1; CDR3aa: CASSSPPSGGAHEQFF; CDR3nt: TGTGCCAGCAGTTCCCCCCCTAGCGGGGGGGCACATGAGCAGTTCTTC
d_gene: NA; abundance: NA; v_gene: TRBV29-1; j_gene: TRBJ2-7; CDR3aa: CSVVRSGSYEQYF; CDR3nt: TGCAGCGTTGTGAGATCAGGGTCCTACGAGCAGTACTTC
d_gene: NA; abundance: NA; v_gene: TRBV7-8; j_gene: TRBJ1-6; CDR3aa: CASSLVGDNSPLHF; CDR3nt: TGTGCCAGCAGCTTGGTCGGGGATAATTCACCCCTCCACTTT
d_gene: TRBD1; abundance: few; v_gene: TRBV4-1; j_gene: TRBJ1-1; CDR3aa: CASSLTETGGGEAFF; CDR3nt: TGCGCCAGCAGCCTGACGGAGACAGGGGGGGGTGAAGCTTTCTTT
d_gene: NA; abundance: NA; v_gene: TRBV6-5; j_gene: TRBJ2-7; CDR3aa: CASSLGPMGSYEQYF; CDR3nt: TGTGCCAGCAGTCTCGGGCCGATGGGGTCCTACGAGCAGTACTTC
d_gene: TRBD1; abundance: NA; v_gene: TRBV18; j_gene: TRBJ2-1; CDR3aa: CASSRDRQYNEQFF; CDR3nt: TGTGCCAGCTCACGGGACAGACAATACAATGAGCAGTTCTTC
d_gene: TRBD2; abundance: many; v_gene: TRBV4-3; j_gene: TRBJ2-3; CDR3aa: CASTLTSGARSVTDTQYF; CDR3nt: TGCGCCAGCACCCTGACTAGCGGGGCCCGCTCAGTCACAGATACGCAGTATTTT
d_gene: NA; abundance: many; v_gene: TRBV7-2; j_gene: TRBJ2-2; CDR3aa: CASSLDGGANTGELFF; CDR3nt: TGTGCCAGCAGCTTAGATGGGGGGGCTAATACCGGGGAGCTGTTTTTT
d_gene: NA; abundance: few; v_gene: TRBV6-2/TRBV6-3; j_gene: TRBJ1-2; CDR3aa: CASSYPGLSVNYGYTF; CDR3nt: TGTGCCAGCAGTTACCCGGGACTGTCAGTTAACTATGGCTACACCTTC
d_gene: NA; abundance: NA; v_gene: TRBV23-1; j_gene: TRBJ2-5; CDR3aa: CASLPQGPPETQYF; CDR3nt: TGCGCCAGCCTACCGCAGGGTCCCCCGGAGACCCAGTACTTC
d_gene: NA; abundance: NA; v_gene: TRBV12-3/TRBV12-4; j_gene: TRBJ1-2; CDR3aa: CAIDGWANYGYTF; CDR3nt: TGTGCCATCGACGGGTGGGCTAACTATGGCTACACCTTC
d_gene: TRBD2; abundance: NA; v_gene: TRBV20-1; j_gene: TRBJ2-5; CDR3aa: CSARVAGGLGYGTQYF; CDR3nt: TGCAGTGCTAGAGTTGCGGGGGGCCTGGGCTATGGGACCCAGTACTTC
d_gene: NA; abundance: NA; v_gene: TRBV20-1; j_gene: TRBJ1-5; CDR3aa: CSATMTDQPQHF; CDR3nt: TGCAGTGCTACAATGACAGATCAGCCCCAGCATTTT
d_gene: NA; abundance: few; v_gene: TRBV11-2; j_gene: TRBJ1-3; CDR3aa: CATSSGGPPGNTIYF; CDR3nt: TGTGCCACTTCGAGTGGGGGGCCCCCTGGAAACACCATATATTTT
d_gene: TRBD1; abundance: few; v_gene: TRBV20-1; j_gene: TRBJ1-2; CDR3aa: CSATDRAGGYTF; CDR3nt: TGCAGTGCCACCGACAGGGCAGGGGGCTACACCTTC
d_gene: NA; abundance: NA; v_gene: TRBV20-1; j_gene: TRBJ1-3; CDR3aa: CSARGTSGPGNTIYF; CDR3nt: TGCAGTGCTAGAGGGACCAGCGGCCCTGGAAACACCATATATTTT
d_gene: NA; abundance: NA; v_gene: TRBV6-1; j_gene: TRBJ2-3; CDR3aa: CASSEEGFTDTQYF; CDR3nt: TGTGCCAGCAGTGAAGAGGGCTTCACAGATACGCAGTATTTT
d_gene: NA; abundance: many; v_gene: TRBV9; j_gene: TRBJ2-3; CDR3aa: CASSYRGGSTDTQYF; CDR3nt: TGTGCCAGCAGTTATAGAGGGGGTAGCACAGATACGCAGTATTTT
d_gene: TRBD2; abundance: NA; v_gene: TRBV15; j_gene: TRBJ2-7; CDR3aa: CATREELAGGQEQYF; CDR3nt: TGTGCCACCAGAGAGGAACTAGCGGGGGGGCAAGAGCAGTACTTC
d_gene: NA; abundance: few; v_gene: TRBV7-8; j_gene: TRBJ1-2; CDR3aa: CASSLASGLANYGYTF; CDR3nt: TGTGCCAGCAGCTTAGCGTCTGGACTGGCTAACTATGGCTACACCTTC
d_gene: TRBD2; abundance: few; v_gene: TRBV7-2; j_gene: TRBJ2-2; CDR3aa: CASSFSSGAPGELFF; CDR3nt: TGTGCCAGCAGCTTTTCTAGCGGGGCCCCCGGGGAGCTGTTTTTT
d_gene: NA; abundance: NA; v_gene: TRBV6-5; j_gene: TRBJ1-1; CDR3aa: CASSYRQPWATEAFF; CDR3nt: TGTGCCAGCAGTTACCGACAGCCCTGGGCCACTGAAGCTTTCTTT
d_gene: TRBD1; abundance: NA; v_gene: TRBV25-1; j_gene: TRBJ2-3; CDR3aa: CASSKIQGGDTQYF; CDR3nt: TGTGCCAGCAGTAAAATACAGGGGGGAGATACGCAGTATTTT
d_gene: NA; abundance: few; v_gene: TRBV10-2; j_gene: TRBJ1-4; CDR3aa: CASSDSRSGKLFF; CDR3nt: TGCGCCAGCAGTGACTCACGATCGGGAAAACTGTTTTTT
d_gene: TRBD2; abundance: NA; v_gene: TRBV7-2; j_gene: TRBJ2-5; CDR3aa: CASSLGSSGPETQYF; CDR3nt: TGTGCCAGCAGCTTAGGGTCTAGCGGGCCAGAGACCCAGTACTTC
d_gene: NA; abundance: few; v_gene: TRBV2; j_gene: TRBJ1-5; CDR3aa: CASRGFSNQPQHF; CDR3nt: TGTGCCAGCAGGGGCTTCAGCAATCAGCCCCAGCATTTT
d_gene: NA; abundance: many; v_gene: TRBV7-2; j_gene: TRBJ2-3; CDR3aa: CASSYNGQLDTQYF; CDR3nt: TGTGCCAGCAGCTACAACGGACAGTTAGATACGCAGTATTTT
d_gene: TRBD1; abundance: NA; v_gene: TRBV12-3/TRBV12-4; j_gene: TRBJ2-7; CDR3aa: CASSPGTGGNEQYF; CDR3nt: TGTGCCAGCAGTCCCGGGACAGGGGGCAACGAGCAGTACTTC
d_gene: NA; abundance: NA; v_gene: TRBV29-1; j_gene: TRBJ1-2; CDR3aa: CSVSGRVAYGYTF; CDR3nt: TGCAGCGTTTCGGGCAGGGTTGCCTATGGCTACACCTTC
d_gene: NA; abundance: NA; v_gene: TRBV18; j_gene: TRBJ1-1; CDR3aa: CASSPVDSVNTEAFF; CDR3nt: TGTGCCAGCTCGCCTGTGGACAGCGTGAACACTGAAGCTTTCTTT
d_gene: TRBD1; abundance: NA; v_gene: TRBV7-2; j_gene: TRBJ1-2; CDR3aa: CASSLSGQGYGYTF; CDR3nt: TGTGCCAGCAGCCTATCTGGACAGGGCTATGGCTACACCTTC
d_gene: TRBD2; abundance: many; v_gene: TRBV7-2; j_gene: TRBJ2-3; CDR3aa: CASSRGGQGTDTQYF; CDR3nt: TGTGCCAGCAGCCGGGGGGGCCAGGGCACAGATACGCAGTATTTT
d_gene: TRBD2; abundance: many; v_gene: TRBV5-1; j_gene: TRBJ2-3; CDR3aa: CASSAGIAGAGTDTQYF; CDR3nt: TGCGCCAGCAGTGCGGGTATAGCGGGGGCCGGCACAGATACGCAGTATTTT
d_gene: NA; abundance: NA; v_gene: TRBV24-1; j_gene: TRBJ1-2; CDR3aa: CATSDFGDGYTF; CDR3nt: TGTGCCACCAGTGATTTCGGCGATGGCTACACCTTC